Below, 15 T cell receptor beta chains from the same sample are listed, as sequenced in a study of T cells in tuberculosis. This table comes from immunoSEQ multiplex PCR, and its TCRdb copy is limited to in-frame clones, with some not included. The top ten clones hold 4% to 5.5% of a sample with 25,000 to 35,000 clones, over 90% of them seen once. The sequenced sample was PBMCs. Receptor source: a donor aged 10-35 years with latent tuberculosis or without tuberculosis infection.

The chain is built from TRBV7-3 and TRBJ2-3; TRBD2 matches 12 bases. Germline V lookup: CDR1 SGHTA, CDR2 FQGTGA. CDR3 length: 17 amino acids. With V trimmed by 4 bases and J by 5 bases, 10 bases remained unmatched. The CDR3 DNA is TGTGCCAGCAGCTCGACTCTGACTAGCGGGGGTTTAGATACGCAGTATTTT. This gives the protein CASSSTLTSGGLDTQYF.

The chain links TRBV27 to TRBJ2-1, with 10 bases matching TRBD1. Germline-derived CDR1 and CDR2 are MNHEY and SMNVEV (reference sequence). The CDR3 extends over 15 amino acids. V trimming: 0 bases; J trimming: 6 bases; junction bases outside the gene matches: 2. The CDR3: CASSLSGDRGNEQFF. CDR3 sequence (DNA): TGTGCCAGCAGTTTATCGGGGGACAGGGGCAATGAGCAGTTCTTC.

The J gene is TRBJ2-7, the V gene TRBV18, with no clear D. This CDR3 comprises 14 residues. Germline V gene lookup returns CDR1 KGHSH and CDR2 LQKENI. V lost 2 bases and J 2 bases, leaving 10 bases between the germline ends. CDR3 amino acids: CASSPGAPAYEQYF. For the CDR3, the DNA is TGTGCCAGCTCACCAGGAGCTCCAGCCTACGAGCAGTACTTC. Based on the CDR3 plus reference TRBV18 and TRBJ2-7, the full variable domain is NAGVMQNPRHLVRRRGQEARLRCSPMKGHSHVYWYRQLPEEGLKFMVYLQKENIIDESGMPKERFSAEFPKEGPSILRIQQVVRGDSAAYFCASSPGAPAYEQYFGPGTRLTVT.

V usage is TRBV19 and J usage is TRBJ2-5, with TRBD2 identical over 14 bases. Germline assignment: CDR1 LNHDA and CDR2 SQIVND (reference sequence). V lost 9 bases and J lost 4; bases outside the gene matches: 4. The CDR3 runs to 14 residues. CDR3 nucleotide sequence: TGTGCCAGCGGGACTAGCGGGAGACGAGAGACCCAGTACTTC. Protein product: CASGTSGRRETQYF.

V usage is TRBV14 and J usage is TRBJ2-1; D is undetermined. The V end lost 0 bases, the J end lost 6 bases, and 12 bases lay between the germline ends. Germline assignment: CDR1 SGHDN and CDR2 FVKESK. The CDR3 totals 15 residues. This chain's CDR3 is CASSQDMGLGNEQFF. DNA for the CDR3: TGTGCCAGCAGCCAAGATATGGGTCTAGGCAATGAGCAGTTCTTC.

V is TRBV6-1 and J is TRBJ1-2; maybe TRBD1 (6 bases). Germline loops: CDR1 MNHNS, CDR2 SASEGT. The CDR3 loop spans 15 amino acids. The V gene lost 6 bases and the J gene lost 4 bases, with 18 bases spanning the gap. Here the CDR3 DNA reads TGTGCCAGCAGGGTGGTCGAAGGGGGTTCCTATGGCTACACCTTC. Its translation is CASRVVEGGSYGYTF.

This clone came up once. This chain connects TRBV7-8 to TRBJ1-5, with TRBD1 as a possible D gene (6 bases). The CDR3 is made up of 14 amino acids. Between the trimmed V and J ends, which lost 5 bases and 3 bases, there was a span of 11 bases. Germline CDR1 and CDR2: SGHVS and FQNEAQ. The CDR3 DNA sequence: TGTGCCAGCAGCCCAGGACAGAACAATCAGCCCCAGCATTTT. Protein sequence: CASSPGQNNQPQHF.

The chain links TRBV7-9 to TRBJ2-3, with D tentatively TRBD2 (6 bases). Germline loops: CDR1 SEHNR, CDR2 FQNEAQ (reference sequence). V lost 5 bases, J lost 2 bases, and 17 bases lay in between. This CDR3 is 16 amino acids long. CDR3 in amino acids: CASSPGEDTLTDTQYF. DNA for the CDR3: TGTGCCAGCAGCCCCGGGGAGGACACACTCACAGATACGCAGTATTTT.

This chain uses TRBV2 with TRBJ2-6; D may be TRBD2 (5 bases). V was clipped by 5 bases and J by 0 bases, with 8 bases between them. Germline V gives CDR1 SNHLY, CDR2 FYNNEI. The CDR3 runs 15 residues. CDR3 nucleotide sequence: TGTGCCAGCAGTAGCGGCCCCTCTGGGGCCAACGTCCTGACTTTC. Encoded protein: CASSSGPSGANVLTF.

This chain connects TRBV5-6 to TRBJ2-1, with D possibly being TRBD1 (5 bases). Trimming removed 0 bases at V and 3 bases at J, with 10 bases between. The germline V gene encodes CDR1 SGHDT and CDR2 YYEEEE. The CDR3 contains 15 residues. CDR3 sequence reads: CASSLEGRDYNEQFF. The CDR3 DNA is TGTGCCAGCAGCTTGGAGGGCAGGGACTACAATGAGCAGTTCTTC.

The rearrangement links TRBV4-1 to TRBJ2-5; 12 bases are a match to TRBD2. This CDR3 has 18 residues. Germline V gene data show CDR1 as MGHRA and CDR2 as YSYEKL. V gave up 1 base and J gave up 1 base; unmatched junction bases: 7. In DNA form, the CDR3 reads TGCGCCAGCAGCCAAGGACTAGCGGGAGCTCGGTCCCAAGAGACCCAGTACTTC. Its protein product is CASSQGLAGARSQETQYF.

The chain uses TRBV7-8 and TRBJ1-2; 7 bases match TRBD1. CDR1 SGHVS and CDR2 FQNEAQ come from the germline V gene. The CDR3 loop spans 16 amino acids. After removal of 0 bases from V and 5 bases from J, the junction contained 9 bases not matched to a gene. CDR3 DNA sequence: TGTGCCAGCAGCTTAGCAAAGGACAGGCAACCGTATGGCTACACCTTC. Translating it yields CASSLAKDRQPYGYTF.

V usage is TRBV7-6 and J usage is TRBJ2-7; the D gene is possibly TRBD2 (7 bases). The V end lost 5 bases, the J end lost 2 bases, and 19 bases lay between the germline ends. In germline, CDR1 is SGHVS, CDR2 FNYEAQ. This CDR3 is 16 amino acids long. Here the CDR3 reads CASSQAGAGSPYEQYF. CDR3 in DNA: TGTGCCAGCAGCCAGGCGGGGGCAGGTTCCCCCTACGAGCAGTACTTC.

This clone appeared a few times. The rearrangement links TRBV27 to TRBJ1-6; 7 positions match TRBD1. Trimming took 6 bases from V and 10 from J; bases not matched to a gene: 6. This CDR3 is built from 13 residues. Per germline, CDR1 MNHEY and CDR2 SMNVEV (reference sequence). The CDR3 DNA sequence: TGTGCCAGCAGAATTGACAGGGAGTCACCCCTCCACTTT. It specifies CASRIDRESPLHF.

The rearrangement links TRBV5-1 to TRBJ2-3; unclear D gene. Per germline, CDR1 SGHRS and CDR2 YFSETQ. CDR3 size: 14 residues. V was cut by 0 bases and J by 5 bases, with 10 bases left in between. CDR3 sequence (DNA): TGCGCCAGCAGCTTGGGAGGCCCTGAAGATACGCAGTATTTT. It codes for CASSLGGPEDTQYF.